These 19 T cell receptor beta chains originate from one sample sequenced in a study of cytomegalovirus exposure and HLA in healthy donors. 13 Jbeta primers and 60 Vbeta primers were used for the PCR. Data came from immunoSEQ multiplex PCR; TCRdb stores just in-frame clones and leaves some out. The repertoire has approximately 210,000 clones, 79% of them found once; the top ten carry nearly 0.4%. The specimen was PBMCs. Receptor source: a male donor in good health and CMV-seropositive.

With regard to this clone: One end of the junction is discordant with germline, which a read error may explain. V usage is TRBV7-9 and J usage is TRBJ2-7; TRBD2 matches at 7 bases. The CDR3 extends over 13 amino acids. Per germline, CDR1 SEHNR and CDR2 FQNEAQ (reference sequence). Here the CDR3 DNA reads TGTTCCAGCATAGCTAGCGGAGCATACGAGCAGTACTTC. This gives the protein CSSIASGAYEQYF.

On this clone itself: Different DNA sequences within this sample yield the same CDR3. This chain uses TRBV9 with TRBJ2-3; D is undetermined. V was cut by 0 bases and J by 6 bases, with 8 bases left in between. The CDR3 has 13 residues. Looked up from germline, CDR1 is SGDLS and CDR2 is YYNGEE. CDR3 loop: CASSVVGRDTQYF. For the CDR3, the DNA is TGTGCCAGCAGCGTAGTTGGTCGGGATACGCAGTATTTT.

The chain has TRBV7-2 and TRBJ2-5; D is ambiguous. The J call may be incorrect, as the DNA end agrees better with TRBJ2-7. The CDR3 runs 13 residues. The germline V gene has CDR1 SGHTA and CDR2 FQGNSA. The CDR3 DNA sequence: TGTGCCAGCAGACTATCATTGTCTGGCGAGCAGTACTTC. Translating it yields CASRLSLSGEQYF.

The rearrangement joins TRBV7-2 to TRBJ2-5; 7 bases line up with TRBD2. The J segment lost 4 bases and the V segment lost 5 bases, leaving 10 bases of the junction unmatched. The germline V gene has CDR1 SGHTA and CDR2 FQGNSA. This CDR3 has 15 residues. The CDR3 DNA follows: TGTGCCAGCAGCGTAGGCGGGGGAGGCCTAGAGACCCAGTACTTC. This gives the protein CASSVGGGGLETQYF. The full variable domain, completed using reference TRBV7-2 and TRBJ2-5, is GAGVSQSPSNKVTEKGKDVELRCDPISGHTALYWYRQSLGQGLEFLIYFQGNSAPDKSGLPSDRFSAERTGGSVSTLTIQRTQQEDSAVYLCASSVGGGGLETQYFGPGTRLLVL.

CDR3 DNA sequence: TGTGCCAGCAGCGCTCATCCGGACAGAGCATCCGAAGCTTTCTTT. Amino acids: CASSAHPDRASEAFF. V is TRBV11-3 and J is TRBJ1-1; D perhaps matches TRBD1 (6 bases). This CDR3 has 15 amino acids. The V end lost 5 bases, the J end lost 8 bases, and 21 bases lay between the germline ends. Germline V gene lookup returns CDR1 SGHNT and CDR2 YENEEA.

The table lists this clone with a few counts. The chain is built from TRBV18 and TRBJ2-6; D gene uncertain. Trimming took off 5 bases at V and 0 bases at J, with 8 bases between the two ends. Germline CDR1 is KGHSH and CDR2 is LQKENI. The CDR3 runs to 15 residues. CDR3 DNA: TGTGCCAGCTCATCTCGGTACTCTGGGGCCAACGTCCTGACTTTC. It translates to CASSSRYSGANVLTF. Using reference TRBV18 and TRBJ2-6 for the parts outside the CDR3, the full variable domain is NAGVMQNPRHLVRRRGQEARLRCSPMKGHSHVYWYRQLPEEGLKFMVYLQKENIIDESGMPKERFSAEFPKEGPSILRIQQVVRGDSAAYFCASSSRYSGANVLTFGAGSRLTVL.

This chain connects TRBV19 to TRBJ2-7, with a weak D call TRBD1 (6 bases). CDR1 LNHDA and CDR2 SQIVND come from the germline V gene (reference sequence). V lost 7 bases to trimming and J lost 6 bases, with 16 bases between them. This CDR3 has 13 residues. In DNA, the CDR3 is TGTGCCAGTACCCCCGGGACAAACGGCGAGCAGTACTTC. Encoded protein: CASTPGTNGEQYF.

V gene TRBV5-1 combines with J gene TRBJ2-7, with 8 bases lining up with TRBD2. Germline-derived CDR1 and CDR2 are SGHRS and YFSETQ. The ends lost 5 bases at V and 6 bases at J; junction bases unmatched: 10. The length of the CDR3 is 14 residues. The CDR3 region is CASRMTGLAGEQYF. Here the CDR3 DNA reads TGCGCCAGCAGAATGACAGGCCTAGCGGGCGAGCAGTACTTC.

The V and J genes are TRBV6-5 and TRBJ2-3; TRBD1 agrees at 9 bases. The CDR3 consists of 15 residues. The germline gives CDR1 MNHEY, CDR2 SVGAGI. The junction had 6 bases not matched to a gene; V was cut back by 0 bases and J by 8 bases. The CDR3 is CASSYSLQGAGTQYF. CDR3 coding DNA: TGTGCCAGCAGTTACTCATTACAGGGGGCGGGTACGCAGTATTTT.

The rearrangement links TRBV18 to TRBJ2-2; 7 bases fit TRBD1. CDR1 and CDR2 from the germline V gene are KGHSH and LQKENI. V was clipped by 1 base and J by 7 bases; unmatched bases: 0. The CDR3 runs 13 residues. The CDR3: CASSPRDSGELFF. As DNA, the CDR3 is TGTGCCAGCTCACCACGGGACAGCGGGGAGCTGTTTTTT.

Only a few counts were recorded for this clone. V usage is TRBV5-1 and J usage is TRBJ2-5; D ambiguous. Trimming removed 4 bases from V and 2 bases from J, with 3 bases in between. The CDR3 has 11 residues. Germline V gene sequence: CDR1 SGHRS, CDR2 YFSETQ. The CDR3: CASSPQETQYF. The CDR3, as DNA: TGCGCCAGCAGCCCTCAAGAGACCCAGTACTTC.

This chain uses TRBV9 with TRBJ1-4, with D tentatively TRBD1 (5 bases). Germline CDR1 and CDR2: SGDLS and YYNGEE. The germline V and J ends were trimmed by 0 bases and 12 bases, with 12 bases remaining between them. The CDR3 loop spans 13 amino acids. The CDR3 nucleotides read TGTGCCAGCAGCGTAGCCGAGACGGGGGAACTGTTTTTT. Its protein product is CASSVAETGELFF.

The gene calls are TRBV7-9 and TRBJ1-5, with 8 positions matching TRBD1. The CDR3 has 14 amino acids. With 5 bases clipped from V and 4 bases from J, the junction kept 4 bases outside the gene matches. Looked up from germline, CDR1 is SEHNR and CDR2 is FQNEAQ (reference sequence). The CDR3 region is CASSPGQVNQPQHF. The CDR3 nucleotides are TGTGCCAGCAGCCCGGGACAGGTAAATCAGCCCCAGCATTTT.

In this sample, this clone turned up once. The rearrangement joins TRBV6-5 to TRBJ1-4, with a weak D call TRBD1 (5 bases). The germline V and J ends were trimmed by 6 bases and 7 bases, with 15 bases remaining between them. This CDR3 has 14 amino acids. Looked up from germline, CDR1 is MNHEY and CDR2 is SVGAGI. This CDR3 is CASRPSGLAEKLFF. CDR3 DNA: TGTGCCAGCAGGCCCTCAGGGCTCGCTGAAAAACTGTTTTTT.

The chain carries TRBV7-2 and TRBJ1-2, with 9 bases matching TRBD1. Per the germline V gene, CDR1 is SGHTA and CDR2 is FQGNSA. With 5 bases clipped from V and 3 bases from J, the junction kept 10 bases outside the gene matches. CDR3 length: 16 residues. In DNA form, the CDR3 reads TGTGCCAGCAGCCCAGGCTACAGGGGGCAGGACTATGGCTACACCTTC. Its translation: CASSPGYRGQDYGYTF.

This clone was seen more than once but under ten times. V usage is TRBV28 and J usage is TRBJ1-5, with D unresolved. The germline CDR1 and CDR2 sequences are MDHEN and SYDVKM. V lost 6 bases to trimming and J lost 0 bases, with 6 bases between them. This CDR3 has 13 amino acids. CDR3 in amino acids: CASSRDSNQPQHF. The CDR3 nucleotides read TGTGCCAGCAGCCGGGATAGCAATCAGCCCCAGCATTTT.

The rearrangement links TRBV2 to TRBJ1-1; D is perhaps TRBD1 (5 bases). Germline CDR1 SNHLY, CDR2 FYNNEI. This CDR3 is built from 13 residues. Deletions cut 3 bases from V and 3 bases from J, with 8 bases between. The CDR3 bases are TGTGCCAGCAGTGAGGTAGGGGACACTGAAGCTTTCTTT. Translating it yields CASSEVGDTEAFF.

This chain links TRBV9 with TRBJ2-7; 9 bases fit TRBD1. The germline V gene encodes CDR1 SGDLS and CDR2 YYNGEE. This CDR3 has 14 residues. V shed 4 bases and J 5 bases; nucleotides not matched to a gene: 7. This chain's CDR3 is CASSRDRVIHEQYF. For the CDR3, the DNA is TGTGCCAGCAGCCGGGACAGGGTCATCCACGAGCAGTACTTC. The variable domain in full, completed from reference TRBV9 and TRBJ2-7, reads DSGVTQTPKHLITATGQRVTLRCSPRSGDLSVYWYQQSLDQGLQFLIQYYNGEERAKGNILERFSAQQFPDLHSELNLSSLELGDSALYFCASSRDRVIHEQYFGPGTRLTVT.

This clone appeared a few times. The chain combines TRBV2 with TRBJ2-7; no clear D. The CDR3 consists of 14 residues. Germline CDR1 SNHLY, CDR2 FYNNEI. The V end was cut by 3 bases, the J end by 2 bases, with 11 bases between. The CDR3 loop is CASSDSSSPYEQYF. Here the CDR3 DNA reads TGTGCCAGCAGTGATAGCAGCTCGCCCTACGAGCAGTACTTC. The entire variable domain, with the rest obtained from reference TRBV2 and TRBJ2-7, is as follows: EPEVTQTPSHQVTQMGQEVILRCVPISNHLYFYWYRQILGQKVEFLVSFYNNEISEKSEIFDDQFSVERPDGSNFTLKIRSTKLEDSAMYFCASSDSSSPYEQYFGPGTRLTVT.